The 3 T cell receptor beta chains given below trace back to one sample, sequenced in a study of shared clonotypes between healthy human individuals. Data came from immunoSEQ multiplex PCR; TCRdb stores just in-frame clones and leaves some out. Seen here are 550,000 to 700,000 clones, approximately 73% observed once, and the top ten hold 1.5% to 2%. Sample: memory CD4+ T cells sorted from blood. Subset defined: CD45RA-negative fraction. The receptors shown here come from a woman aged 25 to 39 in good health.

The V and J genes are TRBV6-1 and TRBJ2-6; D unresolved. The CDR3 is 14 residues long. The ends were cut back, 4 bases at V and 0 bases at J, with 4 bases in the middle. The germline V gene encodes CDR1 MNHNS and CDR2 SASEGT. This CDR3 is CASSGSSGANVLTF. CDR3 sequence (DNA): TGTGCCAGCAGTGGGAGCTCTGGGGCCAACGTCCTGACTTTC.

The chain uses TRBV6-6 and TRBJ1-1; D ambiguous. CDR1 and CDR2 (germline): MNHNY, SVGAGI (reference sequence). Trimming cost V 2 bases and J 1 base, with 5 bases left between them. The CDR3 is 13 residues long. The CDR3 here is CASSYAGNTEAFF. Written as DNA, the CDR3 is TGTGCCAGCAGTTACGCAGGGAACACTGAAGCTTTCTTT.

The V and J genes are TRBV6-6 and TRBJ2-1; 8 bases match TRBD2. Germline V lookup: CDR1 MNHNY, CDR2 SVGAGI (reference sequence). Trimming at V came to 5 bases and at J to 10 bases, leaving 4 bases not matched to a gene. This CDR3 contains 12 residues. CDR3 sequence (DNA): TGTGCCAGCAGTCGGGGGGGGCACGAGCAGTTCTTC. It is translated as CASSRGGHEQFF.